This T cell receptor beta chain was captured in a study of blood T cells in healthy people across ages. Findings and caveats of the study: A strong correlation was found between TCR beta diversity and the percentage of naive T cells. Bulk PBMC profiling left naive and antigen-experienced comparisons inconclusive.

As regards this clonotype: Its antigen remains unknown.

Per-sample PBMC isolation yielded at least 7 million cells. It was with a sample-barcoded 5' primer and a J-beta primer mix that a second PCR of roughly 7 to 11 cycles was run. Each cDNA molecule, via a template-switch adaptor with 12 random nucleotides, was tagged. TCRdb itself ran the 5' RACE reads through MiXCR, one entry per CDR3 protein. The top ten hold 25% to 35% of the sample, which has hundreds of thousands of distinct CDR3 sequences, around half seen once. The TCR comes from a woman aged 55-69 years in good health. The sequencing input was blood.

CDR3 sequence: CASSLGGLDGYTF. CDR3 in DNA: TGCGCCAGCAGCTTGGGTGGATTGGATGGCTACACCTTC. The V call is TRBV5-1, the J call TRBJ1-2; no firm D call. CDR3 size: 13 residues. With 0 bases removed from V and 6 bases from J, the gap between germline ends came to 9 bases. The germline V gene encodes CDR1 SGHRS and CDR2 YFSETQ.